These 21 T cell receptor beta chains came from one sample sequenced in a study of CD8+ T cells in alopecia areata. Isolated RNA was reverse transcribed into cDNA used as the sequencing template. TCRdb keeps only in-frame clones here, not all; method: immunoSEQ multiplex PCR. The sample holds under 70,000 clones, approximately 60% seen once. Sequences were derived from CD8+ T cells sorted from blood, sampled at week 0. Source of these receptors: a human donor with alopecia areata.

The chain links TRBV4-1 to TRBJ2-3, with 7 bases matching TRBD2. The CDR3 is 17 amino acids. Germline V lookup: CDR1 MGHRA, CDR2 YSYEKL. With 0 bases clipped from V and 3 bases from J, the junction kept 9 bases outside the gene matches. The CDR3 DNA reads as TGCGCCAGCAGCCAAGAAGGGTCGGCGGGAGCAACAGATACGCAGTATTTT. This codes for CASSQEGSAGATDTQYF.

The V and J genes are TRBV27 and TRBJ2-1; 9 nucleotides line up with TRBD1. Germline V lookup: CDR1 MNHEY, CDR2 SMNVEV (reference sequence). The ends lost 1 base at V and 3 bases at J; junction bases unmatched: 4. The CDR3 has 16 residues. Here the CDR3 reads CASSLWGQGNYNEQFF. DNA of the CDR3: TGTGCCAGCAGTTTATGGGGACAGGGCAACTACAATGAGCAGTTCTTC.

This CDR3 reads CASSLPGLAVNNEQFF. The CDR3 DNA reads as TGTGCCAGCAGCCTACCGGGACTAGCGGTTAACAATGAGCAGTTCTTC. The V and J genes are TRBV7-9 and TRBJ2-1; 11 bases fit TRBD2. Germline V gene lookup returns CDR1 SEHNR and CDR2 FQNEAQ (reference sequence). Trimming at V came to 5 bases and at J to 5 bases, leaving 8 bases not matched to a gene. The CDR3 consists of 16 residues.

This clone was seen only a few times. The CDR3 here is CSVGGDGATEQYF. The CDR3 coding sequence is TGCAGCGTTGGCGGGGACGGCGCTACGGAGCAGTACTTC. This chain uses TRBV29-1 with TRBJ2-7; TRBD2 might be the D (6 bases). Germline V gene sequence: CDR1 SQVTM, CDR2 ANQGSEA. The CDR3 covers 13 residues. V was shortened by 4 bases and J by 7 bases, with 17 bases between the two germline ends.

This clone was counted ten times or more. The rearrangement joins TRBV6-4 to TRBJ2-1; 9 bases map to TRBD1. J was trimmed by 6 bases and V by 7 bases; bases with no gene match: 4. The germline V gene encodes CDR1 MRHNA and CDR2 SNTAGT. CDR3 length: 13 residues. This CDR3 is CASMTGGSNEQFF. The CDR3 nucleotides read TGTGCCAGCATGACAGGGGGAAGCAATGAGCAGTTCTTC.

This chain joins TRBV4-1 and TRBJ2-3, with D uncertain. Germline V gene lookup returns CDR1 MGHRA and CDR2 YSYEKL. V was pared by 0 bases and J by 2 bases, with 6 bases between. The CDR3 loop spans 14 amino acids. The DNA of the CDR3 is TGCGCCAGCAGCCAAGAACGGAACACAGATACGCAGTATTTT. As protein: CASSQERNTDTQYF.

The chain has TRBV6-5 and TRBJ2-7, with a possible D match to TRBD2 (5 bases). Germline V gene sequence: CDR1 MNHEY, CDR2 SVGAGI. This CDR3 has 15 amino acids. The V end lost 4 bases, the J end lost 1 base, and 14 bases lay between the germline ends. As DNA, the CDR3 is TGTGCCAGCAGTTTGTCTGGGAGTGGGTCCTACGAGCAGTACTTC. This translates into CASSLSGSGSYEQYF.

The table lists this clone with a few counts. The CDR3 loop reads CASSPPLGDIQYF. CDR3 coding DNA: TGTGCCAGCAGCCCGCCGTTGGGTGACATTCAGTACTTC. The chain has TRBV7-9 and TRBJ2-4, with D unresolved. The CDR3 has 13 residues. V was cut by 5 bases and J by 8 bases, with 13 bases left in between. Germline CDR1 SEHNR, CDR2 FQNEAQ (reference sequence).

In DNA form, the CDR3 reads TGTGCCAGCAGGTACACAGGGCCGAACTCCTACGAGCAGTACTTC. This gives the protein CASRYTGPNSYEQYF. The genes are TRBV6-5 and TRBJ2-7, with a possible D match to TRBD1 (6 bases). With 6 bases removed from V and 0 bases from J, the gap between germline ends came to 15 bases. Germline CDR1 and CDR2: MNHEY and SVGAGI. The CDR3 covers 15 residues.

In nucleotides, the CDR3 is TGTGCCAGCAGCCCAGGACGGTACTATGGCTACACCTTC. As protein: CASSPGRYYGYTF. This sequence joins TRBV7-2 and TRBJ1-2; D ambiguous. The germline V gene has CDR1 SGHTA and CDR2 FQGNSA. The CDR3 sequence is 13 residues long. V gave up 5 bases and J gave up 3 bases, with 10 bases separating them.

This chain links TRBV23-1 with TRBJ2-1, with 7 bases matching TRBD2. TRBV23-1 is an ORF, with its function uncertain. Trimming removed 0 bases from V and 2 bases from J; junction bases left unmatched: 7. The CDR3 is 17 amino acids. The CDR3 coding sequence is TGCGCCAGCAGTCAATCCGCTCCAGCGGGACCCTACAATGAGCAGTTCTTC. Translating it yields CASSQSAPAGPYNEQFF.

In its sample, this clone was seen a few times. J is TRBJ1-1 and V is TRBV6-5; unclear D gene. CDR3 size: 14 residues. The V end was cut by 6 bases, the J end by 2 bases, with 13 bases between. Germline-derived CDR1 and CDR2 are MNHEY and SVGAGI. CDR3 amino acids: CASSLTDGNTEAFF. The CDR3 bases are TGTGCCAGCAGCTTAACCGACGGCAACACTGAAGCTTTCTTT.

This sequence joins TRBV7-9 and TRBJ2-1; 7 positions match TRBD1. The CDR3 covers 16 residues. The junction had 10 bases not matched to a gene; V was cut back by 5 bases and J by 3 bases. Per germline, CDR1 SEHNR and CDR2 FQNEAQ (reference sequence). The CDR3 reads CASSPILAGGYNEQFF. In DNA, the CDR3 is TGTGCCAGCAGCCCAATTCTTGCAGGGGGCTACAATGAGCAGTTCTTC.

V is TRBV5-1 and J is TRBJ1-1, with D maybe TRBD1 (6 bases). Germline assignment: CDR1 SGHRS and CDR2 YFSETQ. The CDR3 has 13 amino acids. V lost 4 bases, J lost 12 bases, and 19 bases lay in between. CDR3 bases: TGCGCCAGCAGCGTCGAAGGGGGTGATTATCCTTTCTTT. Its translation: CASSVEGGDYPFF. Looking up the rest from reference TRBV5-1 and TRBJ1-1 gives the full variable domain: KAGVTQTPRYLIKTRGQQVTLSCSPISGHRSVSWYQQTPGQGLQFLFEYFSETQRNKGNFPGRFSGRQFSNSRSEMNVSTLELGDSALYLCASSVEGGDYPFFGQGTRLTVV.

This clone was observed a handful of times. V usage is TRBV19 and J usage is TRBJ2-1; D not resolved. The V end lost 6 bases, the J end lost 2 bases, and 14 bases lay between the germline ends. Per germline, CDR1 LNHDA and CDR2 SQIVND (reference sequence). CDR3 size: 15 residues. CDR3 residues: CASRRPSQPYNEQFF. For the CDR3, the DNA is TGTGCCAGTAGAAGACCGTCGCAGCCCTACAATGAGCAGTTCTTC.

The V call is TRBV27, the J call TRBJ2-7, with 8 nucleotides matching TRBD1. The CDR3 consists of 14 residues. Looked up from germline, CDR1 is MNHEY and CDR2 is SMNVEV (reference sequence). The J segment lost 4 bases and the V segment lost 7 bases, leaving 9 bases of the junction unmatched. CDR3 nucleotide sequence: TGTGCCAGCACCTTAACAGGGGGAGGATACGAGCAGTACTTC. Protein: CASTLTGGGYEQYF.

This rearrangement joins TRBV30 to TRBJ1-1; no reliable D call. The CDR3 is 13 amino acids. Per the germline V gene, CDR1 is GTSNPN and CDR2 is SVGIG (reference sequence). The ends were cut back, 0 bases at V and 0 bases at J, with 5 bases in the middle. The CDR3 loop is CAWSVRLNTEAFF. The CDR3 coding sequence is TGTGCCTGGAGTGTACGGCTGAACACTGAAGCTTTCTTT.

A remark on this clone: The sample holds other DNA sequences that translate to the same CDR3. This chain joins TRBV27 and TRBJ2-3, with D unclear. This CDR3 is built from 12 residues. Trimming took off 0 bases at V and 6 bases at J, with 4 bases between the two ends. In germline, CDR1 is MNHEY, CDR2 SMNVEV (reference sequence). Written as DNA, the CDR3 is TGTGCCAGCAGTTTATCAGGGGATACGCAGTATTTT. This translates into CASSLSGDTQYF.

The V call is TRBV4-1, the J call TRBJ2-7, with D possibly TRBD1 on 6 matching bases. V lost 0 bases and J 6 bases, leaving 15 bases between the germline ends. The CDR3 is 15 amino acids. Germline V gene sequence: CDR1 MGHRA, CDR2 YSYEKL. CDR3 coding DNA: TGCGCCAGCAGCCAAGACAGCCAGGGGATTTCCGAGCAGTACTTC. Its protein is CASSQDSQGISEQYF.

This chain uses TRBV6-5 with TRBJ2-2; D is unclear. Germline CDR1 and CDR2: MNHEY and SVGAGI. Trimming removed 0 bases from V and 3 bases from J, with 2 bases in between. The CDR3 consists of 13 residues. The DNA for the CDR3 is TGTGCCAGCAGTTACTCTTACACCGGGGAGCTGTTTTTT. Amino acids: CASSYSYTGELFF.

Ten or more counts support this clone. This sequence joins TRBV7-6 and TRBJ2-7; D is possibly TRBD2 (6 bases). This CDR3 region has 15 residues. CDR1 is SGHVS, CDR2 FNYEAQ, per germline. V dropped 4 bases and J dropped 3 bases, with 16 bases sitting between them. The CDR3 protein is CASSSGTAVFYEQYF. CDR3 nucleotide sequence: TGTGCCAGCAGCTCTGGGACTGCCGTGTTCTACGAGCAGTACTTC.